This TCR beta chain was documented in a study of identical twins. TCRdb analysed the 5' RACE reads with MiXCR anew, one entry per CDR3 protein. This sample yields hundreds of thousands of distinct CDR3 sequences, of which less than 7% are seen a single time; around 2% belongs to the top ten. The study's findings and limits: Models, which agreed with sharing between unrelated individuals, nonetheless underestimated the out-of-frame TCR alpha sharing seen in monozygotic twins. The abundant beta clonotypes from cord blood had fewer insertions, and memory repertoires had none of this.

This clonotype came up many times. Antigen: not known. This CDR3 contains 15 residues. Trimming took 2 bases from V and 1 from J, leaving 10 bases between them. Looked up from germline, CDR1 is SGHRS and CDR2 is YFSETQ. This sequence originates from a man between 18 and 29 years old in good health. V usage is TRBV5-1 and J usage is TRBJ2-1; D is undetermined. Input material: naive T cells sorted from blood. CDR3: CASSFGSYSYNEQFF. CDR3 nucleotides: TGCGCCAGCAGCTTCGGGTCGTATTCCTACAATGAGCAGTTCTTC.